This entry describes one T cell receptor (beta chain). Its cognate antigen has yet to be identified. No quality values exist for individual bases; no much larger clone is one base distant. The library was obtained by 5' RACE. The sequencing machine was an Illumina HiSeq 2500. The second PCR ran for roughly 7 to 11 cycles and used a J-beta primer mix along with a sample-barcoded 5' primer. Each TCR beta cDNA molecule received a unique molecular identifier from a template-switch 5' adaptor carrying 12 random nucleotides. Each sample yielded at least 2.5 million CDR3-containing paired-end reads. First-strand cDNA was synthesized from all RNA with the Mint cDNA synthesis kit, primed by a TRBC-specific oligonucleotide. Following uracil-DNA glycosylase treatment, a first 18-cycle PCR with universal primers M1SS and BC2_uni_R was performed on all cDNA. The paper's data handling went like this. Normalization of each sample was performed by random selection of 1 million high-quality reads, each carrying a distinct molecular identifier. Reads with shared molecular identifiers were discarded instead of being binned into consensus sequences. CDR3 identification, clonotype clustering and error correction used MiTCR with a Q25 quality threshold and the strictest error-elimination algorithm. A nonparametric unseen species model with Euler transformation was used to estimate a lower bound on total TCR beta diversity. Using fastp at Q25 and MiXCR, TCRdb reprocessed the public reads and kept productive beta chains. For every CDR3 protein sequence, its rows merge into one entry that carries the most common genes and DNA. The V and J calls and clone size are TCRdb's, not the authors'. Counted in this sample were approximately 1.5 million distinct CDR3 sequences; about 42% of them appeared once. The ten largest clones capture about 4% of the sample.

The data originate from a study of blood T cells in healthy people across ages (dated by TCRdb to about 2015). Background on the whole study: Template switching captured roughly one uniquely barcoded TCR beta cDNA molecule per two T cells in model experiments. Using deep sequencing normalized with unique cDNA molecular identifiers, the study measured how TCR beta repertoire diversity changes with age. The donors were divided into four age groups: young (average approximately 17 years), middle-aged (about 40), aged (about 62) and long-lived (roughly 88). To avoid experimental bias, donors of different ages were distributed randomly across sequencing lanes. Using the same blood draw, the study looked at two additional independent replicas of 1 million unique cDNA reads for two donors, one aged 18 to 29 and the other aged 80 or older. Here is what the overall study found, with its caveats: Because donor CMV infection status was unknown, age-related changes in expanded clonotypes were potentially confounded. Observed TCR beta diversity per million T cells fell roughly linearly with age, and a significant reduction was already apparent by age roughly 41. Since profiling was done on bulk unsorted PBMCs, naive and antigen-experienced compartments could not be conclusively compared. The long-lived group showed more naive CD4+ T cells, fewer expanded clones and increased TCR diversity than the aged group, suggesting age selection. Observed TCR beta diversity correlated strongly with the percentage of naive T cells measured by flow cytometry. Estimates of total diversity based on one million sequenced T cells were considered lower bounds and underestimates.

Relative to germline, V is 4 bases shorter and J is 1 base shorter, with 17 bases between their ends. The CDR3 numbers 16 residues from cysteine through phenylalanine. The DNA shown is the 48-base CDR3, in frame from base 1. CDR1 and CDR2 are read off the germline V gene (reference sequence) as LGHDT and YNNKEL. Systemically healthy Caucasian individuals from Russia, about 38 in total and aged roughly 6 to 100 years, were included as donors. Around 10 milliliters of peripheral blood were collected from each donor into EDTA-treated Vacutainer tubes. Ficoll-Paque density-gradient centrifugation was used to isolate PBMCs, with at least 7 million per sample. Total RNA was extracted from PBMCs with Trizol reagent, with at least 6 micrograms obtained per sample. For every donor, an aliquot of PBMCs went through flow cytometry to measure the percentages of naive CD45RAhigh/CD27high T cells.

The chain is assembled from TRBV3-1 and TRBJ2-7, with the D call perhaps TRBD1 or TRBD2, as 6 bases match in each case. This clonotype originated in a woman aged 18-29 years in good health. The source material was blood. The DNA is as follows: TGTGCCAGCAGCCGAGGGTTAACGGGGGCTTCCTACGAGCAGTACTTC. Translation gives CASSRGLTGASYEQYF.